This is a list of T cell receptor beta chains from one sample in a study of blood T cell repertoires in COVID-19. Sequenced by immunoSEQ multiplex PCR; TCRdb stores in-frame clones only, minus some. Here the sample spans approximately 300,000 clones, about 85% being singletons. Sequencing input: PBMCs or T cells enriched from blood (not recorded which). Receptors originate from a woman in her twenties or thirties who had been exposed to COVID-19. The CDR3 runs from the conserved cysteine through the conserved F or W. A D gene is named only where the DNA matches it firmly. Clone size is stated in some rows and not others, as once, few, many or a class when expanded.

CDR3aa	CDR3nt	j_gene	abundance	v_gene	d_gene
CASSYRGPVDQPQHF	TGTGCCAGCAGTTACCGCGGGCCAGTCGATCAGCCCCAGCATTTT	TRBJ1-5	.	TRBV6-5	.
CASMQVNLAGELFF	TGTGCCAGCATGCAGGTTAATTTGGCGGGGGAGCTGTTTTTT	TRBJ2-2	.	TRBV27	.
CASKPGQAGEKLFF	TGTGCCAGCAAACCCGGACAGGCAGGTGAAAAACTGTTTTTT	TRBJ1-4	.	TRBV27	TRBD1
CASSQVAGGAFNSPLHF	TGCGCCAGCAGCCAAGTGGCAGGGGGCGCGTTTAATTCACCCCTCCACTTT	TRBJ1-6	.	TRBV4-3	TRBD1
CASSPWLGEGYNEQFF	TGCGCCAGCAGCCCGTGGTTGGGGGAGGGGTACAATGAGCAGTTCTTC	TRBJ2-1	.	TRBV5-1	TRBD2
CASSLWTGGTTEAFF	TGTGCCAGCAGTTTATGGACAGGGGGCACCACTGAAGCTTTCTTT	TRBJ1-1	once	TRBV28	TRBD1
CASMETGGNEQYF	TGTGCCAGTATGGAGACAGGGGGCAACGAGCAGTACTTC	TRBJ2-7	.	TRBV19	TRBD1
CASSGGLAGNEQYF	TGTGCCAGCAGCGGGGGACTAGCGGGGAACGAGCAGTACTTC	TRBJ2-7	.	TRBV6-5	TRBD2
CASSFRGRGNQPQHF	TGTGCCAGCAGTTTCAGGGGTCGGGGCAATCAGCCCCAGCATTTT	TRBJ1-5	once	TRBV28	.
CASSPRGVTNTGELFF	TGTGCCAGCAGCCCACGAGGCGTAACGAACACCGGGGAGCTGTTTTTT	TRBJ2-2	.	TRBV7-6	.
CASSPGGGIYGYTF	TGTGCCAGCAGCCCCGGGGGAGGTATCTATGGCTACACCTTC	TRBJ1-2	.	TRBV7-3	.
CASSGRQGVGQGYTF	TGTGCCAGCAGCGGACGACAGGGGGTGGGTCAGGGCTACACCTTC	TRBJ1-2	.	TRBV9	TRBD1
CASAIGLRIGIEQFF	TGTGCCAGCGCCATCGGACTCCGTATCGGTATTGAGCAGTTCTTC	TRBJ2-1	.	TRBV27	.
CASSLGHQQFF	TGCGCCAGCAGCTTGGGACACCAGCAGTTCTTC	TRBJ2-1	.	TRBV5-1	.
CASSTSWTGGRDTQYF	TGTGCCAGCAGTACCTCTTGGACAGGGGGTAGAGATACGCAGTATTTT	TRBJ2-3	.	TRBV28	TRBD1
CASSLLGADYGYTF	TGTGCCAGCAGCTTGCTTGGGGCCGACTATGGCTACACCTTC	TRBJ1-2	.	TRBV11-2	.
CASSLSGGHEQYF	TGTGCCAGCAGCCTCAGCGGGGGGCACGAGCAGTACTTC	TRBJ2-7	.	TRBV7-3	TRBD2
CASSSGTGVEPQHF	TGTGCCAGCAGTTCGGGTACAGGGGTTGAGCCCCAGCATTTT	TRBJ1-5	.	TRBV28	TRBD1
CASSISPDRLFQETQYF	TGTGCCAGTAGTATAAGCCCGGACAGACTCTTTCAAGAGACCCAGTACTTC	TRBJ2-5	.	TRBV19	.
CASSLARGLTEAFF	TGTGCCAGCAGCCTAGCCAGGGGTTTAACTGAAGCTTTCTTT	TRBJ1-1	.	TRBV13	.
CASSLWVRGENEKLFF	TGTGCCAGCAGCTTATGGGTCAGGGGAGAGAATGAAAAACTGTTTTTT	TRBJ1-4	few	TRBV7-9	.
CASTLGLAGGETQYF	TGTGCCAGCACCTTGGGACTAGCGGGAGGAGAGACCCAGTACTTC	TRBJ2-5	once	TRBV2	TRBD2
CASSLSGGRSYNEQFF	TGTGCCAGCAGCCTCTCTGGGGGGAGGTCCTACAATGAGCAGTTCTTC	TRBJ2-1	.	TRBV3-1/TRBV3-2	.
CASSRTGMNSPLHF	TGTGCCAGCAGCAGGACAGGGATGAATTCACCCCTCCACTTT	TRBJ1-6	.	TRBV9	TRBD1
CASSPLAANSPLHF	TGCGCCAGCAGCCCCTTGGCGGCCAATTCACCCCTCCACTTT	TRBJ1-6	once	TRBV5-1	.
CASRGTGYYETQYF	TGTGCCAGCAGGGGGACAGGGTATTATGAGACCCAGTACTTC	TRBJ2-5	few	TRBV7-9	TRBD1
CASGLQGGTDTQYF	TGTGCCAGTGGGCTACAGGGAGGCACAGATACGCAGTATTTT	TRBJ2-3	few	TRBV7-2	.
CATREPGTGQSGELFF	TGTGCCACCAGAGAACCCGGAACAGGGCAATCCGGGGAGCTGTTTTTT	TRBJ2-2	.	TRBV15	.
CASSQARGIPTDTQYF	TGTGCCAGCAGCCAAGCTAGGGGAATTCCCACAGATACGCAGTATTTT	TRBJ2-3	.	TRBV3-1/TRBV3-2	.
CASSAGQGERPLHF	TGCGCCAGCAGCGCGGGACAGGGGGAAAGACCCCTCCACTTT	TRBJ1-6	.	TRBV5-1	TRBD1
CASSLTRDTTGGYEQYF	TGCGCCAGCAGCCTGACTAGGGACACGACGGGAGGGTACGAGCAGTACTTC	TRBJ2-7	.	TRBV5-1	TRBD2
CASSQVPSGGAHLFYEQYF	TGTGCCAGCAGCCAAGTTCCTAGCGGGGGGGCCCATTTATTTTACGAGCAGTACTTC	TRBJ2-7	.	TRBV3-1/TRBV3-2	TRBD2
CASADLLYTGELFF	TGTGCCAGCGCAGACTTGTTATACACCGGGGAGCTGTTTTTT	TRBJ2-2	.	TRBV28	.
CASSLSAGGFYNEQFF	TGTGCCAGCAGTTTATCGGCGGGGGGATTCTACAATGAGCAGTTCTTC	TRBJ2-1	.	TRBV27	TRBD2
CASSPYTGELFF	TGTGCCAGCAGCCCTTATACCGGGGAGCTGTTTTTT	TRBJ2-2	.	TRBV3-1/TRBV3-2	.
CASSTTGGRTNIQYF	TGTGCCAGCAGCACGACAGGGGGTCGTACCAACATTCAGTACTTC	TRBJ2-4	.	TRBV11-1	TRBD1
CASSFGSGVQFF	TGTGCCAGCAGCTTCGGGAGTGGGGTTCAGTTCTTC	TRBJ2-1	.	TRBV5-6	.
CAISDQRGSYEQYF	TGTGCCATCAGTGATCAGCGGGGATCCTACGAGCAGTACTTC	TRBJ2-7	.	TRBV10-3	TRBD2
CASSTGQGHPTDTQYF	TGTGCCAGCAGCACCGGACAGGGTCATCCCACAGATACGCAGTATTTT	TRBJ2-3	once	TRBV5-6	TRBD1
CASSLSPTYNEQFF	TGCGCCAGCAGCTTGTCCCCTACCTACAATGAGCAGTTCTTC	TRBJ2-1	.	TRBV5-1	.
CASSQQVDEKLFF	TGTGCCAGCAGCCAACAGGTCGACGAAAAACTGTTTTTT	TRBJ1-4	once	TRBV3-1/TRBV3-2	.
CASSQQGFDGYTF	TGTGCCAGCAGTCAACAGGGGTTCGATGGCTACACCTTC	TRBJ1-2	.	TRBV12-3/TRBV12-4	TRBD1
CASSLIPGQEAFF	TGTGCCAGCAGTTTAATACCGGGACAGGAAGCTTTCTTT	TRBJ1-1	.	TRBV27	TRBD1
CTSSQDRKNGYTF	TGCACCAGCAGCCAAGACAGAAAGAATGGCTACACCTTC	TRBJ1-2	.	TRBV1	.
CASSPGEYNSPLHF	TGTGCCAGTAGCCCGGGGGAATATAATTCACCCCTCCACTTT	TRBJ1-6	.	TRBV19	.
CASSLDRLNEKLFF	TGCGCCAGCAGCTTGGACAGGTTAAATGAAAAACTGTTTTTT	TRBJ1-4	once	TRBV5-1	.
CASSFRQGRSGEQYF	TGTGCCAGCAGTTTCCGACAGGGTAGGTCGGGCGAGCAGTACTTC	TRBJ2-7	.	TRBV2	TRBD1